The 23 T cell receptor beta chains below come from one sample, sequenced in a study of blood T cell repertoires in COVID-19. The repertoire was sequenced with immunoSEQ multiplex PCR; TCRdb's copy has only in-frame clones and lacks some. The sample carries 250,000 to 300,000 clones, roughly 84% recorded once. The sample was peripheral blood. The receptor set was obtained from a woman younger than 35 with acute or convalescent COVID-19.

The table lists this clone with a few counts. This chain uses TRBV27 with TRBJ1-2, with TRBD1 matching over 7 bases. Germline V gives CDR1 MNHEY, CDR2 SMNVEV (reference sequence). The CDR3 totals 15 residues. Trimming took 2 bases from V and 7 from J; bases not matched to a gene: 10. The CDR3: CASSLRATGVPGYTF. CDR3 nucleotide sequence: TGTGCCAGCAGTTTAAGGGCTACAGGGGTTCCTGGCTACACCTTC.

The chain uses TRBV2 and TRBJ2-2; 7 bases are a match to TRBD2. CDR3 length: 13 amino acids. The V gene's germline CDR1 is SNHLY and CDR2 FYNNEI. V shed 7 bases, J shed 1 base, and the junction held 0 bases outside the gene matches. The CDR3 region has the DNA TGTGCCAGCATAGCGGGGAACACCGGGGAGCTGTTTTTT. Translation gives CASIAGNTGELFF.

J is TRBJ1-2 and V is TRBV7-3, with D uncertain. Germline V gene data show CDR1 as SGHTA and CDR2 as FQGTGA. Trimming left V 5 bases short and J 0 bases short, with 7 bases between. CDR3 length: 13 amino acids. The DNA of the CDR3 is TGTGCCAGCAGCCCCGACACTAACTATGGCTACACCTTC. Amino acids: CASSPDTNYGYTF.

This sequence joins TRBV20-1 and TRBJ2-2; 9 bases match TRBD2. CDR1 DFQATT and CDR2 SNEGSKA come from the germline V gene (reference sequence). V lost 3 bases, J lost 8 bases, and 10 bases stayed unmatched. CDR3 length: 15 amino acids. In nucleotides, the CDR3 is TGCAGTGCTAGTCGGGGACTAGCTTTAAATGGGGAGCTGTTTTTT. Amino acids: CSASRGLALNGELFF.

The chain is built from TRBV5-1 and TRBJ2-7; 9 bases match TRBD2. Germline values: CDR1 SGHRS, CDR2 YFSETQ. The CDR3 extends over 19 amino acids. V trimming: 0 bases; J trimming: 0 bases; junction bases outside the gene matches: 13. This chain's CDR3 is CASSLALREGLQYSYEQYF. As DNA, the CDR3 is TGCGCCAGCAGCTTGGCCTTGCGGGAGGGACTACAATACTCCTACGAGCAGTACTTC. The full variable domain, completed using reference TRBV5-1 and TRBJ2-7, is KAGVTQTPRYLIKTRGQQVTLSCSPISGHRSVSWYQQTPGQGLQFLFEYFSETQRNKGNFPGRFSGRQFSNSRSEMNVSTLELGDSALYLCASSLALREGLQYSYEQYFGPGTRLTVT.

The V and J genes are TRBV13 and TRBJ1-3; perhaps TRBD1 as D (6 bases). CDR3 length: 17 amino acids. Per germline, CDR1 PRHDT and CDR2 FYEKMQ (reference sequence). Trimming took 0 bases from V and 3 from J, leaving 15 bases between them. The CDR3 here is CASSLGVGWTVGNTIYF. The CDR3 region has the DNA TGTGCCAGCAGCTTAGGGGTTGGGTGGACAGTTGGAAACACCATATATTTT.

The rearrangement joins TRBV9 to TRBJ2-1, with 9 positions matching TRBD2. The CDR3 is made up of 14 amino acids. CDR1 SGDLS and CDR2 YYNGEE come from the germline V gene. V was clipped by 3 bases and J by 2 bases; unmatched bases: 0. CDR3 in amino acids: CASSASGAYNEQFF. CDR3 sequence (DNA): TGTGCCAGCAGCGCTAGCGGGGCCTACAATGAGCAGTTCTTC.

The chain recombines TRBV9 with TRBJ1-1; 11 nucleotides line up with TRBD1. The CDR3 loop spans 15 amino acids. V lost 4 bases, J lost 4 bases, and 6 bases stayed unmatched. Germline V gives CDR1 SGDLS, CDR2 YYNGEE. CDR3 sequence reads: CASSLGQGGITEAFF. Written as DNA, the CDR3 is TGTGCCAGCAGCCTGGGACAGGGGGGAATCACTGAAGCTTTCTTT. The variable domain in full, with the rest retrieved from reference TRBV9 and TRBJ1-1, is DSGVTQTPKHLITATGQRVTLRCSPRSGDLSVYWYQQSLDQGLQFLIQYYNGEERAKGNILERFSAQQFPDLHSELNLSSLELGDSALYFCASSLGQGGITEAFFGQGTRLTVV.

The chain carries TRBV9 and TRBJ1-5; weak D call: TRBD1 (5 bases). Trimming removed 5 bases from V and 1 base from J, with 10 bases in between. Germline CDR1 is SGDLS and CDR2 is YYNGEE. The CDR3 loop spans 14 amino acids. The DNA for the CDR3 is TGTGCCAGCAGTGCGGGGGGGAGCAATCAGCCCCAGCATTTT. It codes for CASSAGGSNQPQHF.

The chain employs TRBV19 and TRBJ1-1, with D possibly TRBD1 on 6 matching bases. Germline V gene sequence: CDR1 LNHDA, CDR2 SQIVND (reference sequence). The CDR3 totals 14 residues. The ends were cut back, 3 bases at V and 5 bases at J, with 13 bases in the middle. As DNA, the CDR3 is TGTGCCAGTAGTATGGGGGACACCTCGACTGAAGCTTTCTTT. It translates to CASSMGDTSTEAFF.

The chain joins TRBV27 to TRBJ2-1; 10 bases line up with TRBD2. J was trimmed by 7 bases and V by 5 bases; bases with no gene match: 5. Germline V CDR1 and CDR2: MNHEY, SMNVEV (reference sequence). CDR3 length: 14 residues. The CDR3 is CASSPGLAVNEQFF. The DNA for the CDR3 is TGTGCCAGCAGTCCCGGACTAGCGGTTAATGAGCAGTTCTTC.

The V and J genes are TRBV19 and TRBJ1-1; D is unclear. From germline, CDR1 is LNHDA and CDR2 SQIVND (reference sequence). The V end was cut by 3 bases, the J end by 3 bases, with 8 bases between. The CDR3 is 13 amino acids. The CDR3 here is CASSIWEDTEAFF. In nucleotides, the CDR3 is TGTGCCAGTAGTATTTGGGAGGACACTGAAGCTTTCTTT.

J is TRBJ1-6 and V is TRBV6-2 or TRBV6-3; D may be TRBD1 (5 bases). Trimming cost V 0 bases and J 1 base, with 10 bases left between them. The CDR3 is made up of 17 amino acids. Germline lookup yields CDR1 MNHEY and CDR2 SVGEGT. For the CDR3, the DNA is TGTGCCAGCAGTTACTCGTCTCGGGGGTCCTATAATTCACCCCTCCACTTT. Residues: CASSYSSRGSYNSPLHF.

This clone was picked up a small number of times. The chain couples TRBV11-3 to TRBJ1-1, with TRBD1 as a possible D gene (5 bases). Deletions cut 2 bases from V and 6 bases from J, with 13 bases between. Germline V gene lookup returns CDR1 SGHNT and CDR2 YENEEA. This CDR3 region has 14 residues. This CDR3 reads CASSLSRVRAEAFF. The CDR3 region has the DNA TGTGCCAGCAGCTTATCCAGGGTTCGCGCTGAAGCTTTCTTT. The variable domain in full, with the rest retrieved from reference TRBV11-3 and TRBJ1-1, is EAGVVQSPRYKIIEKKQPVAFWCNPISGHNTLYWYLQNLGQGPELLIRYENEEAVDDSQLPKDRFSAERLKGVDSTLKIQPAELGDSAVYLCASSLSRVRAEAFFGQGTRLTVV.

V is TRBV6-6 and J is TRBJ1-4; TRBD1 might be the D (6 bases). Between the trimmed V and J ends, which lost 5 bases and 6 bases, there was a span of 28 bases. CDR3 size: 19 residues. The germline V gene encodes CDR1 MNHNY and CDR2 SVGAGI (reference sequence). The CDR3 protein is CASSPTPGTRLYQDEKLFF. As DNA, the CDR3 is TGTGCCAGCAGTCCGACCCCCGGGACACGTCTCTACCAGGATGAAAAACTGTTTTTT.

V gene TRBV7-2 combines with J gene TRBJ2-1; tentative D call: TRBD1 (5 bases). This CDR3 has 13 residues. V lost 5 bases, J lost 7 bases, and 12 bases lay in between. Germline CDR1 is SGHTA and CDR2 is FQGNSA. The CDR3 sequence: CASSAHQGNEQFF. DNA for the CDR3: TGTGCCAGCAGCGCCCATCAGGGAAATGAGCAGTTCTTC.

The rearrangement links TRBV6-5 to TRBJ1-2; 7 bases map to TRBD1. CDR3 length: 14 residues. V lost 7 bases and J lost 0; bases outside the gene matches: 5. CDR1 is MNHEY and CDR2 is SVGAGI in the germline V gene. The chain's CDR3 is CASTVGTANYGYTF. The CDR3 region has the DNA TGTGCCAGCACCGTTGGGACAGCTAACTATGGCTACACCTTC.

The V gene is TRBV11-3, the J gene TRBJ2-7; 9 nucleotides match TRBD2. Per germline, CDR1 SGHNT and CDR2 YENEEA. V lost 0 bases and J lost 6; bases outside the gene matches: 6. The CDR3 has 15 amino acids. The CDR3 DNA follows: TGTGCCAGCAGCTTAGATGGAGCGGGAGGCGGCGAGCAGTACTTC. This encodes CASSLDGAGGGEQYF.

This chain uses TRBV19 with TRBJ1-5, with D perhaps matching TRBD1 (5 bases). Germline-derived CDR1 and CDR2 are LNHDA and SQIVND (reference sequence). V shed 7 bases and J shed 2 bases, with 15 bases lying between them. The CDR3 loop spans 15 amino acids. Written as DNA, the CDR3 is TGTGCCAGTATGGAAGGGGAGGTAGGCAATCAGCCCCAGCATTTT. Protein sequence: CASMEGEVGNQPQHF.

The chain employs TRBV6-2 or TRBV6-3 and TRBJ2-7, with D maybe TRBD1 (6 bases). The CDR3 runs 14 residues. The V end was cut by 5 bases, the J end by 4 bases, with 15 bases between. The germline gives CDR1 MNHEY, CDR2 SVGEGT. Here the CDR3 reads CASSGQGRGYEQYF. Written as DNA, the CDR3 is TGTGCCAGCAGTGGCCAGGGTAGGGGGTACGAGCAGTACTTC.

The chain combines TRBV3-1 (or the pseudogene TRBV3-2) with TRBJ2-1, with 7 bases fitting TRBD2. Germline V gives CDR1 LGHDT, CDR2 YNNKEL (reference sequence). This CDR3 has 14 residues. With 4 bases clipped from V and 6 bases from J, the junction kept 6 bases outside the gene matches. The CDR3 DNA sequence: TGTGCCAGCAGCCCGCTCCGGACTAGCAATGAGCAGTTCTTC. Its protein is CASSPLRTSNEQFF.

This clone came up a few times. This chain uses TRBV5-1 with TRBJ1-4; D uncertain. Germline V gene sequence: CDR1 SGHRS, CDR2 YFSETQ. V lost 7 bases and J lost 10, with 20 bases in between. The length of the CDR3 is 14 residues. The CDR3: CASCPLGFEGKLFF. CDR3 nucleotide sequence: TGCGCCAGCTGTCCCTTGGGGTTTGAGGGAAAACTGTTTTTT.

The CDR3 spells CASGGRLYGYTF. CDR3 nucleotide sequence: TGTGCCAGCGGAGGCCGTCTTTACGGCTACACCTTC. V gene TRBV28 combines with J gene TRBJ1-2; the D is unclear. CDR1 is MDHEN, CDR2 SYDVKM, per germline. V lost 8 bases and J 8 bases, leaving 15 bases between the germline ends. The CDR3 has 12 residues.